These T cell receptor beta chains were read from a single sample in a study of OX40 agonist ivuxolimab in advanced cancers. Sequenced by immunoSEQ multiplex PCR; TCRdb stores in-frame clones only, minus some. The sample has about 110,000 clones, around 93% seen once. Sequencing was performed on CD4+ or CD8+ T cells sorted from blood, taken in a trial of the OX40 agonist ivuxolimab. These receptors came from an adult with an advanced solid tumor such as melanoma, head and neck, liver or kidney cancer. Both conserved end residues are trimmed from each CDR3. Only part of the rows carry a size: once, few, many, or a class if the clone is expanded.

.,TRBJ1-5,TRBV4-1,ASSQDQGIQPQH
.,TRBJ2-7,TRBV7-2,ASSTLQGPYEQY
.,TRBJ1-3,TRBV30,AWSYSLSSGNTIY
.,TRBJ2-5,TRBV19,ASSSRTGGIRETQY
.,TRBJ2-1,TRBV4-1,ASSLGLASYNEQF
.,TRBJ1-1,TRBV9,ASSVAHGGGTEAF
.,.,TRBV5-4,ASSLRQGRYEQY
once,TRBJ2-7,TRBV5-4,ASSAAGTGDEQY
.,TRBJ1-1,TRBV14,ASSQTQGNTEAF
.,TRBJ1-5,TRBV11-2,ASSLHQINSNQPQH
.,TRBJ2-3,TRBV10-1,ASSEGTGVGTDTQY
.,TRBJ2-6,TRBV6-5,ASRRGGAGANVLT
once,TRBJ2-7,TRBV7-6,ASSSETGPTYEQY
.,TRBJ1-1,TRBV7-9,ASSLQTVGVGAF
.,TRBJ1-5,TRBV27,ASSFVDQPQH
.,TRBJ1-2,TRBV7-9,ASSVQQGYGYT
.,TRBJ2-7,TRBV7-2,ASSEGGGVKQY
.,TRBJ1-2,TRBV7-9,ASSFQGQGGYT
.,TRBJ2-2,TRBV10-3,AISGGTTRSTGELF
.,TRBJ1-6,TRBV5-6,ASSLDRDSDYNSPLH
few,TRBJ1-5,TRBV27,ASSLRWTVEQPQH
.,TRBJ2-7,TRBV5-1,ASSLERGGDEQY
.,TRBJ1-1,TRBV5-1,ASSLTVAGVTTEAF